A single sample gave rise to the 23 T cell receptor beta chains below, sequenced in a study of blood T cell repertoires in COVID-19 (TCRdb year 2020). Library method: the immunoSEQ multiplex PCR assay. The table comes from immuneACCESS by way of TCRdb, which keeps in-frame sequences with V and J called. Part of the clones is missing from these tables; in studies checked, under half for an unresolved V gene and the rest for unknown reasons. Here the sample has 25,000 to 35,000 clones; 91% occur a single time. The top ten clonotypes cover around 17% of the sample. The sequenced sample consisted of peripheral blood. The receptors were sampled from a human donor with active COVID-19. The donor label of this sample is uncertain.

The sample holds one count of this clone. This CDR3 reads CASSQEDRDRGSYNSPLHF. The CDR3 DNA reads TGTGCCAGCAGCCAAGAAGACAGGGACAGGGGTTCCTATAATTCACCCCTCCACTTT. V and J are TRBV3-1 (or the pseudogene TRBV3-2) and TRBJ1-6, with 10 positions matching TRBD1. Germline-derived CDR1 and CDR2 are LGHDT and YNNKEL (reference sequence). CDR3 length: 19 amino acids. V lost 0 bases to trimming and J lost 1 base; unmatched junction nucleotides: 6.

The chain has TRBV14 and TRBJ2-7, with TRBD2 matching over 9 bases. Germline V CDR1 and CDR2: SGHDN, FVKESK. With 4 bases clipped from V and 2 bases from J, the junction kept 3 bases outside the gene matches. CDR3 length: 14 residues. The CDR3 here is CASSRSGSPYEQYF. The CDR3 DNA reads TGTGCCAGCAGCCGTAGCGGGAGTCCCTACGAGCAGTACTTC.

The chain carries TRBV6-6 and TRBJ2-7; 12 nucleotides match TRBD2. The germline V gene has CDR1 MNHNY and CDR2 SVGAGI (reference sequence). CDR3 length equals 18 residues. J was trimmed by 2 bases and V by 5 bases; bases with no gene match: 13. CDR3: CASSRDRLAGAQPYEQYF. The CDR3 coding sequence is TGTGCCAGCAGTCGCGACAGACTAGCGGGAGCCCAGCCCTACGAGCAGTACTTC.

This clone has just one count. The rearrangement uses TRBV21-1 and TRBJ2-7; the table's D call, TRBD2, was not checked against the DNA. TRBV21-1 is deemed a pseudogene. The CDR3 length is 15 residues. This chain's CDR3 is CASSIAGGIHYEQYF. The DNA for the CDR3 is TGTGCCAGCAGCATAGCGGGAGGGATCCACTACGAGCAGTACTTC.

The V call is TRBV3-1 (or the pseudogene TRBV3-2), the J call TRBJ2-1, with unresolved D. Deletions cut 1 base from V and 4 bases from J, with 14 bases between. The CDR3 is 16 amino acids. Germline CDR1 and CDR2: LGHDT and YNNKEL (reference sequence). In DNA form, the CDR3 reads TGTGCCAGCAGCCAAGGTGACTCCAATCCTTACAATGAGCAGTTCTTC. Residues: CASSQGDSNPYNEQFF.

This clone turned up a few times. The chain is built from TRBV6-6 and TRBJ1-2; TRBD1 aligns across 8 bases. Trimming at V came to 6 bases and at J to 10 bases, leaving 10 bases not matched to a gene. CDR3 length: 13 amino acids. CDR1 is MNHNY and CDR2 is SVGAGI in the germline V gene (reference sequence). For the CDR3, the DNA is TGTGCCAGCAGCCCGGGACAGGTGATCGACTACACCTTC. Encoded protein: CASSPGQVIDYTF.

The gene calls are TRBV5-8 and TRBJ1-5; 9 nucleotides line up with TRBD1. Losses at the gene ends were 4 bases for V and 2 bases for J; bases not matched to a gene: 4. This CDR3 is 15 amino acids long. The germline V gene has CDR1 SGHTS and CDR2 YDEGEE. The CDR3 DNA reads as TGTGCCAGCAGCCACAGGGGGCTGGGCAATCAGCCCCAGCATTTT. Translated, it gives CASSHRGLGNQPQHF.

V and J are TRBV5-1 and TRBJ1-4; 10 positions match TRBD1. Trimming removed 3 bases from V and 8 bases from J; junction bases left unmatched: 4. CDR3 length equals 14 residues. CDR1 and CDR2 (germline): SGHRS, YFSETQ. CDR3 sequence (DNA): TGCGCCAGCAGCTCGGGACAGGGGCGGGAAAAACTGTTTTTT. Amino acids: CASSSGQGREKLFF.

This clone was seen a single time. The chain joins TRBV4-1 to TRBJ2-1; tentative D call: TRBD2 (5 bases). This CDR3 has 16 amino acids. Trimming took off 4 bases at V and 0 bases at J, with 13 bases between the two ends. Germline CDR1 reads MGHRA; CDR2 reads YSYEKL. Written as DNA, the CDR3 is TGCGCCAGCAGCCCACAAGGACTCAGCTCCTACAATGAGCAGTTCTTC. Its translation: CASSPQGLSSYNEQFF.

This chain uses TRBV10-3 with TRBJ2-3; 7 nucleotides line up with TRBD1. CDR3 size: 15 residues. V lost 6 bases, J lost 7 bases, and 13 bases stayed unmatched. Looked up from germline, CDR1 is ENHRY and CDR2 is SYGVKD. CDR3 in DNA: TGTGCCATCAGCACCGGACAGGCAGCATATTATACGCAGTATTTT. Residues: CAISTGQAAYYTQYF.

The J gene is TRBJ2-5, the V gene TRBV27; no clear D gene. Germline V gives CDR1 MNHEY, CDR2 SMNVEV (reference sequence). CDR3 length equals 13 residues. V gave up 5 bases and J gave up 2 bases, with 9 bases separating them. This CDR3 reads CASSPNSQETQYF. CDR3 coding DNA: TGTGCCAGCAGTCCCAACTCACAAGAGACCCAGTACTTC.

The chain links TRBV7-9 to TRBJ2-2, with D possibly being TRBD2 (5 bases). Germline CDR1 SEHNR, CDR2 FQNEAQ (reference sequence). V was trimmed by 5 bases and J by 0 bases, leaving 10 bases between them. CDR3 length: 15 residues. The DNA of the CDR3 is TGTGCCAGCAGCAAAACCGGGGCGAACACCGGGGAGCTGTTTTTT. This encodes CASSKTGANTGELFF.

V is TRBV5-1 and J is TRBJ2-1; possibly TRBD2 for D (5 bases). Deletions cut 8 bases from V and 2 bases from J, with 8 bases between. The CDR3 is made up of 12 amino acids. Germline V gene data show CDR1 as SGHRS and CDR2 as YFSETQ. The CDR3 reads CASTGTYNEQFF. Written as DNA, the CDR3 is TGCGCCAGTACGGGAACCTACAATGAGCAGTTCTTC.

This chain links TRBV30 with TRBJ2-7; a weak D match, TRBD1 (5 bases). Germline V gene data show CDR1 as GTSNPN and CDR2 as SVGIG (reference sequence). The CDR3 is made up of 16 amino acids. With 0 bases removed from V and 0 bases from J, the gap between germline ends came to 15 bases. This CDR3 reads CAWSVHGAGVSYEQYF. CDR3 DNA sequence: TGTGCCTGGAGTGTACATGGGGCAGGAGTCTCCTACGAGCAGTACTTC.

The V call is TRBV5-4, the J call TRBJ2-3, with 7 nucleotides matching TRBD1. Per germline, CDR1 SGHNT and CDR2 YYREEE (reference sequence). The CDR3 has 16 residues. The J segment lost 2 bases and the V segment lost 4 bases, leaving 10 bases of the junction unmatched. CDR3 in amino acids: CASSQPNRGATDTQYF. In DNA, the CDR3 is TGTGCCAGCAGCCAACCTAACAGGGGTGCCACAGATACGCAGTATTTT.

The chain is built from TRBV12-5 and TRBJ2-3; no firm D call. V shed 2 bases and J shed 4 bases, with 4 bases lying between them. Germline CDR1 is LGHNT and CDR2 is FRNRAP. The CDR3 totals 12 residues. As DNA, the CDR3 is TGTGCTAGTGGTTTGAGCGCAGATACGCAGTATTTT. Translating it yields CASGLSADTQYF.

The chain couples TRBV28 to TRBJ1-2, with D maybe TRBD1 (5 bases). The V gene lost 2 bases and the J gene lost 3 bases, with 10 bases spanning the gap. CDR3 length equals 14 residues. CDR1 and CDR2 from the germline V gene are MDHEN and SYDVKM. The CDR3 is CASSLQSGYYGYTF. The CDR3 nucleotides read TGTGCCAGCAGTTTACAGTCAGGGTACTATGGCTACACCTTC.

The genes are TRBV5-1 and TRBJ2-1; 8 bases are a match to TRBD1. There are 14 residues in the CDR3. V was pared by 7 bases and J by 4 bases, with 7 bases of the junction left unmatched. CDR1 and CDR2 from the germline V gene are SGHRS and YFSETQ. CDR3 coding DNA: TGCGCCAGCTGCTCGGACAGGGTTTACAATGAGCAGTTCTTC. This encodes CASCSDRVYNEQFF.

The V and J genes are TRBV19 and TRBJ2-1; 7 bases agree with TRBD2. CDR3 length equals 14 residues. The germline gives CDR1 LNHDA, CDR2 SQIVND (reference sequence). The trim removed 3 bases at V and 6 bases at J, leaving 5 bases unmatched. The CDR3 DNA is TGTGCCAGTAGTATTGGGGGGGTTGGCAATGAGCAGTTCTTC. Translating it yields CASSIGGVGNEQFF. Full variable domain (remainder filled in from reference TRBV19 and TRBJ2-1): DGGITQSPKYLFRKEGQNVTLSCEQNLNHDAMYWYRQDPGQGLRLIYYSQIVNDFQKGDIAEGYSVSREKKESFPLTVTSAQKNPTAFYLCASSIGGVGNEQFFGPGTRLTVL.

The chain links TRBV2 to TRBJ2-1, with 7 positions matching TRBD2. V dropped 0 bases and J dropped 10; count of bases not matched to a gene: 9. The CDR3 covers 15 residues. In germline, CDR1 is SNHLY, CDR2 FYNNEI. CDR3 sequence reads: CASSEAWGREGEQFF. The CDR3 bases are TGTGCCAGCAGTGAAGCGTGGGGGAGGGAAGGGGAGCAGTTCTTC.

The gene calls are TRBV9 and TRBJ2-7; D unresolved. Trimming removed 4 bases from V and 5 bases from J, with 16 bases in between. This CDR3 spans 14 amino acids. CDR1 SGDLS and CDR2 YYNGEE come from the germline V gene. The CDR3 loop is CASSPGSLLHEQYF. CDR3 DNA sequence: TGTGCCAGCAGCCCGGGTAGCCTGCTTCACGAGCAGTACTTC.

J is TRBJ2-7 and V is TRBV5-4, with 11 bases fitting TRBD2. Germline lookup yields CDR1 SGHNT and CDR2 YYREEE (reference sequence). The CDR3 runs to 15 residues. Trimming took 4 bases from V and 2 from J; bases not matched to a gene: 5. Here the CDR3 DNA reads TGTGCCAGCAGCAGACCGGGACTAGCGGCCTACGAGCAGTACTTC. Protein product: CASSRPGLAAYEQYF.

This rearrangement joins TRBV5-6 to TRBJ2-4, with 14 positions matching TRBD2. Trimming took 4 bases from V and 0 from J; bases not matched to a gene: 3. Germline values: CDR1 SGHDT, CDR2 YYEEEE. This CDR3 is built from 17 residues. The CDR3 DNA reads TGTGCCAGCAGCCCGACTAGCGGGGGGGTAGCCAAAAACATTCAGTACTTC. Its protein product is CASSPTSGGVAKNIQYF.